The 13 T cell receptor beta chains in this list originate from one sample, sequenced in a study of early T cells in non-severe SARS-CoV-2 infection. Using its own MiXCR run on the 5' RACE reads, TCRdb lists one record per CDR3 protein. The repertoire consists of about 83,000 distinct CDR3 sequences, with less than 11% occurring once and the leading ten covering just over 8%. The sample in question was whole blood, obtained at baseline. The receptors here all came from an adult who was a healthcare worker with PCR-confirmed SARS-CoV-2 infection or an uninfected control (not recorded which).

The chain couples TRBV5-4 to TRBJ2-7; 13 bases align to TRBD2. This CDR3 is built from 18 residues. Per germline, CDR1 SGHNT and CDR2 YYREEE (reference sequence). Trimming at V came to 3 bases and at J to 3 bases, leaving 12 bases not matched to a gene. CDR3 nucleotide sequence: TGTGCCAGCAGCTCGAGGACTAGCGGGAGCCTCCTATTCTACGAGCAGTACTTC. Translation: CASSSRTSGSLLFYEQYF.

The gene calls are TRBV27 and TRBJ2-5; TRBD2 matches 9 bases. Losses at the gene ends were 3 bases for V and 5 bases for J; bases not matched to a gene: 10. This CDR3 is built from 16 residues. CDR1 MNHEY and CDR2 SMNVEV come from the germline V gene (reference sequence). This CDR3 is CASSFRPQREVETQYF. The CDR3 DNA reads TGTGCCAGCAGTTTCCGCCCCCAGCGGGAGGTCGAGACCCAGTACTTC.

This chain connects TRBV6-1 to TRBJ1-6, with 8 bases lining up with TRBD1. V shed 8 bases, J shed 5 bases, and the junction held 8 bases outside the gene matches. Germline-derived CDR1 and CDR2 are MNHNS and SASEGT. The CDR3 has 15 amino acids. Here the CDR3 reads CASPESTGDNSPLHF. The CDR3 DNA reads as TGTGCCAGCCCCGAGTCGACAGGGGATAATTCACCCCTCCACTTT.

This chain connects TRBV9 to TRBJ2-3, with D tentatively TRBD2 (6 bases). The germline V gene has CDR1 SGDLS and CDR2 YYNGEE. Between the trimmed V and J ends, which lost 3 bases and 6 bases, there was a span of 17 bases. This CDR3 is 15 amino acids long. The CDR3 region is CASSASGLAPDTQYF. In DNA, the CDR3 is TGTGCCAGCAGCGCCTCGGGACTGGCCCCTGATACGCAGTATTTT.

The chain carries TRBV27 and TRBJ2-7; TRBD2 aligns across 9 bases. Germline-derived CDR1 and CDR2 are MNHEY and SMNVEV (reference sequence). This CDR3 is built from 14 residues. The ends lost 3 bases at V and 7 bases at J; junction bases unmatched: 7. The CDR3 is CASSFLGTSNEQYF. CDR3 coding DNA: TGTGCCAGCAGTTTCCTCGGGACTAGCAATGAGCAGTACTTC.

CDR3 residues: CASSSMTSGRPKNEQFF. DNA of the CDR3: TGTGCCAGCAGCTCGATGACTAGCGGGAGGCCGAAGAATGAGCAGTTCTTC. This sequence joins TRBV5-6 and TRBJ2-1, with 13 bases lining up with TRBD2. This CDR3 has 17 residues. Per germline, CDR1 SGHDT and CDR2 YYEEEE. With V trimmed by 3 bases and J by 7 bases, 10 bases remained unmatched.

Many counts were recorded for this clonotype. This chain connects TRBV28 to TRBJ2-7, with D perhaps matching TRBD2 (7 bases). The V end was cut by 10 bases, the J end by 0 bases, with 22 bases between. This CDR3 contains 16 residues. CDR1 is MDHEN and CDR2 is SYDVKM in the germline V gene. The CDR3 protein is CATFPSWGGTSYEQYF. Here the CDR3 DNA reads TGTGCCACTTTCCCCTCGTGGGGGGGCACCTCCTACGAGCAGTACTTC.

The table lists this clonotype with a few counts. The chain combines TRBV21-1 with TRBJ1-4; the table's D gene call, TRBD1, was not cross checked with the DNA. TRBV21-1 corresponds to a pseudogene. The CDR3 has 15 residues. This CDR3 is CASIQSGTSNEKLFF. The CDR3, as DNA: TGTGCCAGCATCCAATCCGGGACAAGTAATGAAAAACTGTTTTTT.

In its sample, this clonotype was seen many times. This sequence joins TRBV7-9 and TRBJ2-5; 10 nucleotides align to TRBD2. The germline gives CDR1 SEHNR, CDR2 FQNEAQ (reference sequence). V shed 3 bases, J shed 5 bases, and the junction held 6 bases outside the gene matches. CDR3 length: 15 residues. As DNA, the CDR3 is TGTGCCAGCAGCTTTATGCCTAGCGGGAGTGAGACCCAGTACTTC. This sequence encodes CASSFMPSGSETQYF.

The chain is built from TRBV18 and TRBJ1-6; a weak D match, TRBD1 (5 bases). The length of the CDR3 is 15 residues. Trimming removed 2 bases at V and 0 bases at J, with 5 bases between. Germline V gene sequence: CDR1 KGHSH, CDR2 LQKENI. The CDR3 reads CASSPGGSYNSPLHF. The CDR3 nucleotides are TGTGCCAGCTCACCAGGGGGCTCCTATAATTCACCCCTCCACTTT.

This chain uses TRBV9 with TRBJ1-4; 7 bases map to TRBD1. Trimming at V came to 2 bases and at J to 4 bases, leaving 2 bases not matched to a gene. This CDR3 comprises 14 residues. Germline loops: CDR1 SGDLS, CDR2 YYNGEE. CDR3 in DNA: TGTGCCAGCAGCGTTGGACAGGATAATGAAAAACTGTTTTTT. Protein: CASSVGQDNEKLFF.

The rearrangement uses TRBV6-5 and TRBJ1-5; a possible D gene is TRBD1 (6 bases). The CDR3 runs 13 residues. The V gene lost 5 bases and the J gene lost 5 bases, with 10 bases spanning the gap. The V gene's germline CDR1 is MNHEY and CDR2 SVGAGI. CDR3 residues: CASSRGQYQPQHF. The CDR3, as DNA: TGTGCCAGCAGTCGCGGACAGTATCAGCCCCAGCATTTT.

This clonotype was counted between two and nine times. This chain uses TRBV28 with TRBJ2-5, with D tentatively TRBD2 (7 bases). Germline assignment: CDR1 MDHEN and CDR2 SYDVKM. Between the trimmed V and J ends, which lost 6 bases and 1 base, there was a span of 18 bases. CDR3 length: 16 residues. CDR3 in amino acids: CASRGGARLVQETQYF. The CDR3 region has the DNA TGTGCCAGCAGAGGGGGGGCCAGGCTAGTCCAAGAGACCCAGTACTTC.